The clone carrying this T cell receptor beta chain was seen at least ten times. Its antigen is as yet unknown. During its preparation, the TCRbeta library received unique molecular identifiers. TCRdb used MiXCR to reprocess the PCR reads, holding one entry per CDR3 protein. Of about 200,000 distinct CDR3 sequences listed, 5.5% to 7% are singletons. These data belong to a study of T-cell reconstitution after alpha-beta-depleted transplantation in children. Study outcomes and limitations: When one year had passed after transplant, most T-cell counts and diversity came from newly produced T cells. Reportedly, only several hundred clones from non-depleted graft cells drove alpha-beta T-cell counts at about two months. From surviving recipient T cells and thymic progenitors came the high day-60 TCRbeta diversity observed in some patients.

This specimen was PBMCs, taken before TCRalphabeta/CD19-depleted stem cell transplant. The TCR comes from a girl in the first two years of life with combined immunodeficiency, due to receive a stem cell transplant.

CDR3 DNA sequence: TGCGCCAGCAGCTTGGGGGTAGATACGCAGTATTTT. Its protein is CASSLGVDTQYF. This chain links TRBV5-1 with TRBJ2-3, with D unresolved. Trimming removed 0 bases from V and 5 bases from J, with 4 bases in between. CDR1 is SGHRS and CDR2 is YFSETQ in the germline V gene. The CDR3 has 12 amino acids.